This T cell receptor (beta chain) was recovered during a study of identical twins. In every case, the donor was a healthy Caucasian. This clonotype was seen a few times. TCRdb called the 5' RACE reads again in MiXCR, with one record for every CDR3 protein. The repertoire has around 1.7 million distinct CDR3 sequences, about 32% of them found once; the top ten carry less than 0.35%. Germline V gives CDR1 SNHLY, CDR2 FYNNEI. V gave up 6 bases and J gave up 5 bases; unmatched junction bases: 10. CDR3 length equals 15 residues. The sequenced sample was cord blood. This TCR was sampled from a newborn girl in good health. V and J are TRBV2 and TRBJ1-5, with 7 nucleotides matching TRBD1. The CDR3 loop reads CASRLGTDLYQPQHF. CDR3 sequence (DNA): TGTGCCAGCAGACTCGGGACAGACCTTTATCAGCCCCAGCATTTT.